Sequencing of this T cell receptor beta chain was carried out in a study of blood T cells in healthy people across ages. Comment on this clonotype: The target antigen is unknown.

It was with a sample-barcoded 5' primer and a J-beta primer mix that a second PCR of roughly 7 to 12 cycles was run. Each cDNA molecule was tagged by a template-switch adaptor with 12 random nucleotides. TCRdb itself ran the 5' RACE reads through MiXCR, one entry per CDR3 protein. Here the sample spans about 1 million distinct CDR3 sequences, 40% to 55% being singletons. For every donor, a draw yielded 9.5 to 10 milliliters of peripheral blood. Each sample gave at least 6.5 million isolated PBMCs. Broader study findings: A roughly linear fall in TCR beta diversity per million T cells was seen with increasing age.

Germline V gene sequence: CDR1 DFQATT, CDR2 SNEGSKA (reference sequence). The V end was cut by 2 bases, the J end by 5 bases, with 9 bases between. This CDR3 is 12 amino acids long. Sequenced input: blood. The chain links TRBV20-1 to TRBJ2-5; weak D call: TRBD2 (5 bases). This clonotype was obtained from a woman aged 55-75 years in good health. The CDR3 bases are TGCAGTGCTAGACTAGCTGCGGAGACCCAGTACTTC. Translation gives CSARLAAETQYF.